This TCR beta chain was documented in a study of identical twins. Overall study results and limits: Surplus twin overlap in beta out-of-frame sequences was less pronounced. Findings depended on cross-sectional statistics rather than tracking the same donors.

The CDR3 contains 13 residues. V lost 6 bases and J lost 6; bases outside the gene matches: 3. Germline values: CDR1 LGHDT, CDR2 YNNKEL (reference sequence). The cDNA had a unique molecular identifier and a template-switch universal primer site. One entry per CDR3 protein, called by TCRdb with MiXCR from the 5' RACE reads. Of hundreds of thousands of distinct CDR3 sequences in the sample, about 8.9% were seen once. This clonotype appeared many times. Its antigen is not known. This sample was also put to use in a study of yellow fever vaccine responses in identical twins.

This rearrangement joins TRBV3-1 to TRBJ2-3; 10 nucleotides line up with TRBD2. Sequencing input: memory (CD45RO+) T cells sorted from blood. This clonotype originated in a woman aged 18-29 years in good health. The CDR3: CASRGLAQDTQYF. CDR3 bases: TGTGCCAGCAGGGGACTAGCGCAGGATACGCAGTATTTT.